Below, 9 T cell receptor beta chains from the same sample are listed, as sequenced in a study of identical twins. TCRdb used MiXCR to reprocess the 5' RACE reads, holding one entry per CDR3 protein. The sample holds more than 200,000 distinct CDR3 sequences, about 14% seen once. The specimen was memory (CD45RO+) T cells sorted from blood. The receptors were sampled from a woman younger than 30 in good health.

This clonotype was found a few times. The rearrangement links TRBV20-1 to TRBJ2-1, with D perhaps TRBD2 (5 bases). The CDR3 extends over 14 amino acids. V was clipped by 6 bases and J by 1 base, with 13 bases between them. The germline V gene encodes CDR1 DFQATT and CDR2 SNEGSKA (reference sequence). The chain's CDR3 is CSAPGSGSYNEQFF. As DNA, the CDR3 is TGCAGTGCCCCGGGATCTGGGTCCTACAATGAGCAGTTCTTC.

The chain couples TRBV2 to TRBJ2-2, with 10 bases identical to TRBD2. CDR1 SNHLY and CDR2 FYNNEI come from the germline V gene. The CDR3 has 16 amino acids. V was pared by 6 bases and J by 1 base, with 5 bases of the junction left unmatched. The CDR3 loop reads CASRTSSGRNTGELFF. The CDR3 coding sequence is TGTGCCAGCAGGACTTCTAGCGGGAGGAACACCGGGGAGCTGTTTTTT.

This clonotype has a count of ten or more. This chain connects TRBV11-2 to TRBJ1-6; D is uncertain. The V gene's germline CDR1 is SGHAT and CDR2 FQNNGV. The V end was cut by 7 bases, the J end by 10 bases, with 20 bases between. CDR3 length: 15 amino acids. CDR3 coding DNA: TGTGCCAGCACCCTTAGACACCCCGAGTTCTCACCCCTCCACTTT. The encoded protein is CASTLRHPEFSPLHF. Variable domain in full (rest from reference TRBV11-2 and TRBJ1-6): EAGVAQSPRYKIIEKRQSVAFWCNPISGHATLYWYQQILGQGPKLLIQFQNNGVVDDSQLPKDRFSAERLKGVDSTLKIQPAKLEDSAVYLCASTLRHPEFSPLHFGNGTRLTVT.

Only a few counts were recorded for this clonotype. CDR3 nucleotide sequence: TGTGCCAGCAGTTCAGACCCAAGACCTTCCTACGAGCAGTACTTC. Amino acid sequence: CASSSDPRPSYEQYF. The chain links TRBV6-5 to TRBJ2-7; D not certain. The CDR3 spans 15 residues. CDR1 is MNHEY and CDR2 is SVGAGI in the germline V gene. V was trimmed by 4 bases and J by 1 base, leaving 14 bases between them.

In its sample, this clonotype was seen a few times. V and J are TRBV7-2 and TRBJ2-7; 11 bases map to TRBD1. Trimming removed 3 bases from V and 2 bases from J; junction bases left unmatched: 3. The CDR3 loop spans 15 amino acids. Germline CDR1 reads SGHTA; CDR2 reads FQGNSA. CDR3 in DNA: TGTGCCAGCAGCTTGGGACAGGGGGAAACCTACGAGCAGTACTTC. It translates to CASSLGQGETYEQYF.

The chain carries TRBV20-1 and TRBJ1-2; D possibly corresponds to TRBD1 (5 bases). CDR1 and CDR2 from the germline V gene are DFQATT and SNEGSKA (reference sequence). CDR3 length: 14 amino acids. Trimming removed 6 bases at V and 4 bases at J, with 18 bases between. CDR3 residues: CSAGGMGLSYGYTF. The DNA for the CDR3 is TGCAGTGCGGGGGGGATGGGACTAAGCTATGGCTACACCTTC.

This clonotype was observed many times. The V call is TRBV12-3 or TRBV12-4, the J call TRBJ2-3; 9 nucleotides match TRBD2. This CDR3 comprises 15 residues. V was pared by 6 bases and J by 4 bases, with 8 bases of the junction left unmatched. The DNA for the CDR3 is TGTGCCAGCAGCCGGAGCGGGAGGCTTTCAGATACGCAGTATTTT. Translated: CASSRSGRLSDTQYF.

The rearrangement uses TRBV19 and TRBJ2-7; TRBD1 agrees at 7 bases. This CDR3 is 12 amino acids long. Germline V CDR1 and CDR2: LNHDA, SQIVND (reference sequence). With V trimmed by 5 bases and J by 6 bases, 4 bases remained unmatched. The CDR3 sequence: CASSLRDSEQYF. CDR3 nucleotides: TGTGCCAGTAGTCTCCGGGACAGCGAGCAGTACTTC.

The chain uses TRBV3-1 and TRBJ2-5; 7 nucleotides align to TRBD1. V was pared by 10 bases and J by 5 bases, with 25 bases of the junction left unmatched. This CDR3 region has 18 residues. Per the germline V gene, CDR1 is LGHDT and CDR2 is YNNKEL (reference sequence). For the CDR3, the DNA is TGTGCCACCACCGAGCATCCCCGGAGACAGGGATATGTGGAGACCCAGTACTTC. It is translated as CATTEHPRRQGYVETQYF.